These T cell receptor beta chains were read from a single sample in a study of CD8+CD57+ T cells in acquired aplastic anemia. Each CDR3 protein is one row after TCRdb ran MiXCR on the reads. Of 120,000 or so distinct CDR3 sequences listed, over 30% are singletons. The specimen was sorted CD4+, CD8+, or CD8+CD57+ T cells (not recorded which) from PBMCs. These receptor sequences come from a human donor with aplastic anemia. CDR3s include the opening cysteine and the closing phenylalanine or tryptophan. D genes are given only for firm matches. Clone size is shown for a subset of rows, as once, few, many or a class of expanded clone.

>TRBJ2-7|TRBD1|TRBV4-3|many
TGCGCCAGCAGCCAAGGCAGGGGGCTGTACGAGCAGTACTTC
CASSQGRGLYEQYF
>TRBJ2-1|.|TRBV20-1|many
TGCAGTGCTAGAGATTGGGGAGATGAGCAGTTCTTC
CSARDWGDEQFF
>TRBJ2-3|.|TRBV2|.
TGTGCCAGCAAGTTAACGACTAGCACAGATACGCAGTATTTT
CASKLTTSTDTQYF
>TRBJ2-3|TRBD2|TRBV29-1|.
TGCAGCGTTCCAGGACTAGCGGGGGGCACAGATACGCAGTATTTT
CSVPGLAGGTDTQYF
>TRBJ2-5|.|TRBV24-1|.
TGTGCCACCAGTGATAGCACTGGGCAAGAGACCCAGTACTTC
CATSDSTGQETQYF
>TRBJ2-1|TRBD2|TRBV12-3/TRBV12-4|few
TGTGCCAGCAGTTTAGCCCGGACTAGCTCCTACAATGAGCAGTTCTTC
CASSLARTSSYNEQFF
>TRBJ2-1|TRBD2|TRBV7-6|.
TGTGCCAGCAGTCTAGCGGGAAACAATGAGCAGTTCTTC
CASSLAGNNEQFF
>TRBJ2-7|.|TRBV18|few
TGTGCCAGCTCACGCATAAAGAGAGAGCAGTACTTC
CASSRIKREQYF
>TRBJ2-1|.|TRBV5-1|many
TGCGCCAGCAGCTTGGCCAGCGGTTCCTACAATGAGCAGTTCTTC
CASSLASGSYNEQFF
>TRBJ1-1|TRBD1|TRBV5-4|many
TGTGCCAGCAGCGAGGGGGCAGGGATGAACACTGAAGCTTTCTTT
CASSEGAGMNTEAFF
>TRBJ2-2|.|TRBV10-3|.
TGTGCCATCAGTGAGGAGACTACGAACACCGGGGAGCTGCTTTTT
CAISEETTNTGELLF
>TRBJ1-6|TRBD1|TRBV10-1|once
TGCGCCAGTGGACAGGGGAATTCACCCCTCCACTTT
CASGQGNSPLHF
>TRBJ1-5|.|TRBV30|few
TGTGCCTGGAGTCCACCGTATAGCAATCAGCTCCAGCATTTT
CAWSPPYSNQLQHF
>TRBJ1-1|.|TRBV7-6|.
TGTGCCAGCAGCTTAGATGCCTGGGGGAACACTGAAGCTTTCTTT
CASSLDAWGNTEAFF
>TRBJ2-5|.|TRBV18|.
TGTGCCAGCCAGAGCTTCGCCCAAGAGACCCGGTACTTC
CASQSFAQETRYF
>TRBJ1-6|.|TRBV19|.
TGTGCCAGTAGTGGCAAAGTTAATTCACCCCTCCACTTT
CASSGKVNSPLHF
>TRBJ2-7|TRBD2|TRBV11-1|.
TGTGCCAGCAGCCCACCGTCGGCGGGAGCCCTAAGTGAGCAGTACTTC
CASSPPSAGALSEQYF
>TRBJ2-2|TRBD1|TRBV7-3|.
TGTGCCAGCAGCAAAACAGGGGAGGGGGAGCTGTTTTTT
CASSKTGEGELFF
>TRBJ2-5|.|TRBV7-6|.
TGTGCCAGCAGTGTTCAAGGGACCCAGTACTTC
CASSVQGTQYF
>TRBJ1-5|TRBD1|TRBV20-1|many
TGCAGTGCTAGAGATGACAGGGTCGACCAGCCCCAGCATTTT
CSARDDRVDQPQHF
>TRBJ1-4|TRBD1|TRBV15|.
TGTGCCACCAGCATGGACAGGGGAGTTAATGAAAAACTGTTTTTT
CATSMDRGVNEKLFF
>TRBJ1-2|.|TRBV7-9|many
TGTGCCAGCAGCCCGCAGGGCCACGGCTACACCTTC
CASSPQGHGYTF
>TRBJ2-1|TRBD1|TRBV19|many
TGTGCCAGTAGTGTCCGACAGGGCGGTCCAAAGGGATCCTACAATGAGCAGTTCTTC
CASSVRQGGPKGSYNEQFF
>TRBJ1-1|TRBD1|TRBV7-9|many
TGTGCCAGCAGCTCGGCGACAGGGTGGGGAAGGTACACTGAAGCTTTCTTT
CASSSATGWGRYTEAFF
>TRBJ1-5|.|TRBV6-1|many
TGTGCCAGCAGTCCCCAGGGCGGAGCGGGGGGTCTCAATCAGCCCCAGCATTTT
CASSPQGGAGGLNQPQHF
>TRBJ1-1|.|TRBV18|.
TGTGCCAGCTCACTCCACTCCTTGGGAGGGAACACTGAAGCTCTCTTT
CASSLHSLGGNTEALF
>TRBJ2-7|.|TRBV9|.
TGTGCCAGCAGCGTAGGGACTGCTTCTATCGAGCAGTACTTC
CASSVGTASIEQYF
>TRBJ2-7|.|TRBV27|many
TGTGCCAGCAGTCCCTCAGCCTACGAGCAGTACTTC
CASSPSAYEQYF
>TRBJ1-4|.|TRBV20-1|many
TGCAGTGCTAGAGGGCTGAGGGATGAAAAACTGTTTTTT
CSARGLRDEKLFF
>TRBJ1-2|.|TRBV25-1|.
TGTGCCAGCAGTTCGGGACCGCAACCCTATGGCTACACCTTC
CASSSGPQPYGYTF
>TRBJ2-5|TRBD1|TRBV11-2|.
TGTGCCAGCAGCACACCAAGACAGGGGCAGACCCAGTACTTC
CASSTPRQGQTQYF
>TRBJ2-1|TRBD2|TRBV3-1|.
TGTGCCAGCAGCCGATTAGCGGGGAATTGCCCCAATGAGCAGTTCTTC
CASSRLAGNCPNEQFF
>TRBJ1-4|.|TRBV28|.
TGTGCCAGCAGTTTACTGGGATTTACTGGAACTAATGAAAAACTGTTTTTT
CASSLLGFTGTNEKLFF
>TRBJ2-5|.|TRBV19|many
TGTGCCAGTAGTGTGCCGGGACTTGCCAGAGAGGGGACCCAGTACTTC
CASSVPGLAREGTQYF
>TRBJ2-5|TRBD2|TRBV25-1|.
TGTGCCAGCAGTTCACCTGGGACTAGCGGGGGGTCCCCAGAGACCCAGTACTTC
CASSSPGTSGGSPETQYF
>TRBJ1-1|.|TRBV6-2/TRBV6-3|.
TGTGCCAGCAGTTACTCCGACAGACTGAACACTGAAGCTTTCTTT
CASSYSDRLNTEAFF
>TRBJ1-2|.|TRBV19|many
TGTGCCAGTAGTATAATAACAGGGAGGGATTCTAACTATGGCTACACCTTC
CASSIITGRDSNYGYTF
>TRBJ2-5|.|TRBV6-1|.
TGTGCCAGCAGTGCCGCCAGGGCAGTCGGGAAGACCCAGTACTTC
CASSAARAVGKTQYF
>TRBJ1-1|.|TRBV7-2|many
TGTGCCAGCAGCTTACTACGGGGAGCTGAAGCTTTCTTT
CASSLLRGAEAFF
>TRBJ2-1|TRBD2|TRBV11-3|.
TGTGCCAGCAGCCTCGGGGGGAGCAATGAGCAGTTCTTC
CASSLGGSNEQFF
>TRBJ2-5|TRBD2|TRBV20-1|.
TGCAGTGCTAGAGATGAGGCGGGGGGGCCAGAGACCCAGTACTTC
CSARDEAGGPETQYF